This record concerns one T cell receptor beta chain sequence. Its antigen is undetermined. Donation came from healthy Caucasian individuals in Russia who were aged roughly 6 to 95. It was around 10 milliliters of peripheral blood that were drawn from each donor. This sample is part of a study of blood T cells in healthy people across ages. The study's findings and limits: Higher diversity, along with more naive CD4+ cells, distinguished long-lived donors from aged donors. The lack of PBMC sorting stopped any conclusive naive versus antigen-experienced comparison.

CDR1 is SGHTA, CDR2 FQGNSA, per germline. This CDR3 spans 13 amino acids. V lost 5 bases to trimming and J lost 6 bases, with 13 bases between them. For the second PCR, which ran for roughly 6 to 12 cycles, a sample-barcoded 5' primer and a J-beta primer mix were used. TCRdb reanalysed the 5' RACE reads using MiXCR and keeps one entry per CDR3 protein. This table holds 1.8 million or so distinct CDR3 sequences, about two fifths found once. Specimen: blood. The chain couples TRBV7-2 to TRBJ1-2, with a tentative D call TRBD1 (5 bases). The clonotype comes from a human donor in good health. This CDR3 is CTSSPSRGDGYTF. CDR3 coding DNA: TGTACCAGCAGCCCCTCTCGGGGGGATGGCTACACCTTC. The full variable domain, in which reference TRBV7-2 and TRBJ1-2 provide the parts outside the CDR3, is GAGVSQSPSNKVTEKGKDVELRCDPISGHTALYWYRQSLGQGLEFLIYFQGNSAPDKSGLPSDRFSAERTGGSVSTLTIQRTQQEDSAVYLCTSSPSRGDGYTFGSGTRLTVV.